These T cell receptor beta chains were read from a single sample in a study of T-cell memory formation after mild COVID-19. TCRdb reprocessed the 5' RACE reads with MiXCR, giving one entry per CDR3 protein. This table has more than 300,000 distinct CDR3 sequences, approximately 15% appearing once. Sequenced input: PBMCs or a T cell subset sorted from them (not recorded which). The receptors originated from a man between 18 and 29 years old who had mild COVID-19 (a few samples of this study predate the infection). Cell type and time point are not known. The CDR3 runs from the conserved cysteine through the conserved F or W. D genes are given only for firm matches. Some rows have no size entry. The others give once, few or many, or a class for an expanded clone.

TRBJ1-5	TRBV12-3/TRBV12-4	NA	few	16	TGTGCCAGCAGTTTCGGTCAGGAGAGACCCAATCAGCCCCAGCATTTT	CASSFGQERPNQPQHF
TRBJ2-3	TRBV7-9	NA	NA	13	TGTGCCAGCAGCATCCCGTATGGAGATACGCAGTATTTT	CASSIPYGDTQYF
TRBJ2-1	TRBV13	NA	few	15	TGTGCCAGCAGCTTACGAGGGGGGGCTGGCAATGAGCAGTTCTTC	CASSLRGGAGNEQFF
TRBJ2-1	TRBV4-3	TRBD1	NA	14	TGCGCCAGCAGCCAGGGGGACAGCTACAATGAGCAGTTCTTC	CASSQGDSYNEQFF
TRBJ1-1	TRBV12-3/TRBV12-4	NA	NA	14	TGTGCCAGCAGTTTAAGCAGGGGGAACACTGAAGCTTTCTTT	CASSLSRGNTEAFF
TRBJ1-5	TRBV6-2/TRBV6-3	NA	NA	15	TGTGCCAGCAGTCCCGGGGGCACCCAAGGGCAGCCCCAGCATTTT	CASSPGGTQGQPQHF
TRBJ2-3	TRBV5-1	NA	many	14	TGCGCCAGCAGCACAGGCGAGGTCACAGATACGCAGTATTTT	CASSTGEVTDTQYF
TRBJ2-7	TRBV7-8	NA	NA	16	TGTGCCAGCAGCTTAGCGGAGGGCGGTCCAACCTACGAGCAGTACTTC	CASSLAEGGPTYEQYF
TRBJ2-5	TRBV7-2	TRBD2	few	15	TGTGCCAGCAGCTTACAGGGCGGGGGGGAGGAGACCCAGTACTTC	CASSLQGGGEETQYF
TRBJ1-6	TRBV12-3/TRBV12-4	NA	few	15	TGTGCCAGCAGTTTAGGGGCGACAGGCGGATCACCCCTCCACTTT	CASSLGATGGSPLHF
TRBJ2-1	TRBV7-2	TRBD2	few	14	TGTGCCAGCAGCGATCACCCCGGGAGGAATGAGCAGTTCTTC	CASSDHPGRNEQFF
TRBJ2-1	TRBV12-3/TRBV12-4	TRBD2	NA	16	TGTGCCAGCAGCAAAGCCGAGGGACTAGAATACAATGAGCAGTTCTTC	CASSKAEGLEYNEQFF
TRBJ2-5	TRBV7-2	TRBD2	NA	16	TGTGCCAGCAGCCCGACGACTAGCGGGGGTAGAGAGACCCAGTACTTC	CASSPTTSGGRETQYF
TRBJ1-4	TRBV11-2	NA	few	13	TGTGCCAGCGGATGGGGCGGTAATGAAAAACTGTTTTTT	CASGWGGNEKLFF
TRBJ1-5	TRBV10-3	NA	once	13	TGTGCCATCAGTGGGGACAACAATCAGCCCCAGCATTTT	CAISGDNNQPQHF
TRBJ2-1	TRBV28	TRBD1	NA	16	TGTGCCAGCAGTTACGCCGGGACAGGGGGCTACAATGAGCAGTTCTTC	CASSYAGTGGYNEQFF
TRBJ2-7	TRBV5-1	TRBD1	few	18	TGCGCCAGCAGCTTTGACGGGACAGGGTCCATCAGCTCCTACGAGCAGTACTTC	CASSFDGTGSISSYEQYF
TRBJ1-2	TRBV3-1	NA	NA	14	TGTGCCAGCAGCCAAGAACCAGCAGACTATGGCTACACCTTC	CASSQEPADYGYTF
TRBJ2-2	TRBV5-4	TRBD1	NA	14	TGTGCCAGCAGCCAGGGGGACCGGAGTAGGGAGCTGTTTTTT	CASSQGDRSRELFF
TRBJ2-7	TRBV4-1	NA	NA	15	TGCGCCAGCAGCCACCTTGGCAGGGGCGCCTACGAGCAGTACTTC	CASSHLGRGAYEQYF
TRBJ2-3	TRBV6-5	NA	NA	14	TGTGCCAGCAGGACGGGGGTCTCCACAGATACGCAGTATTTT	CASRTGVSTDTQYF
TRBJ2-1	TRBV20-1	TRBD2	once	16	TGCAGTGCTAGGGACTTGGGACTAGCTTCCTACAATGAGCAGTTCTTC	CSARDLGLASYNEQFF
TRBJ2-2	TRBV6-5	NA	NA	13	TGTGCCAGCAGTTACGGGAGGACCGGGGAGCTGTTTTTT	CASSYGRTGELFF
TRBJ1-1	TRBV18	NA	NA	15	TGTGCCAGCTCACCACCGGGGGCTTGGGACACTGAAGCTTTCTTT	CASSPPGAWDTEAFF
TRBJ1-3	TRBV4-1	NA	NA	15	TGCGCCAGCAGCCAGGGGCGAGGGGCTGGAAACACCATATATTTT	CASSQGRGAGNTIYF
TRBJ2-2	TRBV4-3	TRBD1	NA	16	TGCGCCAGCAGCGCAGGGACAGCCACGAACACCGGGGAGCTGTTTTTT	CASSAGTATNTGELFF
TRBJ1-2	TRBV10-3	NA	few	16	TGTGCCATCAGTGAGTCGTATGGCAGAGAAAGAACAGGCTACACCTTC	CAISESYGRERTGYTF
TRBJ1-2	TRBV28	NA	NA	12	TGTGCCAGCAGCTCCCCCTGGGACGGCTACACCTTC	CASSSPWDGYTF
TRBJ2-7	TRBV9	NA	few	14	TGTGCCAGCAGCGTAGATAGCCTCATTAGAGAGCAGTACTTC	CASSVDSLIREQYF
TRBJ1-1	TRBV7-9	NA	few	13	TGTGCCAGCAGCTACCGGGTCAGGACTGAAGCTTTCTTT	CASSYRVRTEAFF
TRBJ1-1	TRBV11-2	TRBD1	NA	15	TGTGCCAGCAGCTTAGAATGGGGACAGGGCACTGAAGCTTTCTTT	CASSLEWGQGTEAFF
TRBJ1-4	TRBV4-1	NA	few	14	TGCGCCAGCAGCCAGCGGGGAGGACATGAAAAACTGTTTTTT	CASSQRGGHEKLFF
TRBJ2-1	TRBV5-1	TRBD1	few	14	TGCGCCAGCAGCTTAAGACAGGGGGGTGATGAGCAGTTCTTC	CASSLRQGGDEQFF
TRBJ2-3	TRBV2	NA	few	15	TGTGCCAGCAGTGCAGAGAGCTCTAGCACAGATACGCAGTATTTT	CASSAESSSTDTQYF
TRBJ2-3	TRBV5-6	NA	few	17	TGTGCCAGCAGCACCGGACAGACCTACAGTGGCACAGATACGCAGTATTTT	CASSTGQTYSGTDTQYF
TRBJ2-2	TRBV10-3	NA	NA	13	TGTGCCATTGGGGCAGGGAACACCGGGGAGCTGTTTTTT	CAIGAGNTGELFF
TRBJ1-1	TRBV6-6	NA	few	14	TGTGCCAGCAGTTACTCGTGGAGGGCGACTGAAGCTTTCTTT	CASSYSWRATEAFF
TRBJ1-1	TRBV7-8	TRBD1	NA	13	TGTGCCAGCAGCTTAGTCACACAGGGGGAAGCTTTCTTT	CASSLVTQGEAFF
TRBJ2-6	TRBV12-3/TRBV12-4	NA	NA	15	TGTGCCAGCAGTTTAGTAGGGCCCGGGGCCAACGTCCTGACTTTC	CASSLVGPGANVLTF
TRBJ2-5	TRBV29-1	TRBD2	NA	14	TGCAGCGTTGAAGAGCGGGGGGGCCAAGAGACCCAGTACTTC	CSVEERGGQETQYF
TRBJ2-2	TRBV4-3	NA	many	15	TGCGCCAGCAGCCAAGAAGTGGTTATCACCGGGGAGCTGTTTTTT	CASSQEVVITGELFF
TRBJ1-4	TRBV7-2	NA	few	13	TGTGCCAGCAGCCCCCGTCTTAATGAAAAACTGTTTTTT	CASSPRLNEKLFF
TRBJ2-2	TRBV5-5	NA	NA	16	TGTGCCAGCACCCAGCCCGGGACACTGAACACCGGGGAGCTGTTTTTT	CASTQPGTLNTGELFF
TRBJ2-3	TRBV6-4	NA	many	14	TGTGCCAGCAGTGAGGCCCGGGGGATGGATACGCAGTATTTT	CASSEARGMDTQYF
TRBJ2-6	TRBV5-1	NA	few	16	TGCGCCAGCAGCTTGGATGGGGGGCTCGGGGCCAACGTCCTGACTTTC	CASSLDGGLGANVLTF
TRBJ1-5	TRBV3-1	NA	few	15	TGTGCCAGCAGCCTCTTGTCGGGGGAAGGTCAGCCCCAGCATTTT	CASSLLSGEGQPQHF